The sequence of this TCR beta chain was determined in a study of blood T cell repertoires in COVID-19. Study-wide context: Sites across the United States, Italy and Spain contributed samples from acute and convalescent COVID-19. Sources were T cells, B-cell-depleted T cells, or PBMCs; the material itself was cDNA or gDNA.

Trimming removed 6 bases from V and 6 bases from J, with 12 bases in between. This CDR3 spans 13 amino acids. Authors' data handling: Estimation of nucleated cell counts relied on the amplification of reference gene primers. The protocol was immunoSEQ multiplex PCR, while the TCRdb copy is restricted to in-frame clones and leaves out a portion. V, J and clone size were drawn from that table, and D and trimming were deduced from the DNA. The sample carries approximately 280,000 clones, around 89% recorded once. The specimen sequenced was peripheral blood. The chain recombines TRBV12-3 or TRBV12-4 with TRBJ1-5; D call uncertain. The sequence derives from a man aged 35-49 years with acute or convalescent COVID-19. This CDR3 is CASSRDEVQPQHF. CDR3 bases: TGTGCCAGCAGCCGAGACGAGGTTCAGCCCCAGCATTTT.